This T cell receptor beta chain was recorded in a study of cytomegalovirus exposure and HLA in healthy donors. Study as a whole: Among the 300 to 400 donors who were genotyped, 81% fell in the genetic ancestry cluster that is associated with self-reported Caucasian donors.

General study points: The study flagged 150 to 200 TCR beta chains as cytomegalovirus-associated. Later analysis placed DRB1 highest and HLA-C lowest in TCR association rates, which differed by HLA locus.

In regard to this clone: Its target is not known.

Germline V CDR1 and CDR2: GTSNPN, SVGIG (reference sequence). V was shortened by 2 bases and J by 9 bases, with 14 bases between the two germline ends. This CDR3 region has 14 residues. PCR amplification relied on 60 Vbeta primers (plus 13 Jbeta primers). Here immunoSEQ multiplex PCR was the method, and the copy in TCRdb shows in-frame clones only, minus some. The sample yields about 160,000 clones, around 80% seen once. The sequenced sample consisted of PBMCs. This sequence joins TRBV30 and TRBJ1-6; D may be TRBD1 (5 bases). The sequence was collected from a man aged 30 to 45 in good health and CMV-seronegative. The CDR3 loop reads CAWSRGSRGSPLHF. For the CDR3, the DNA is TGTGCCTGGAGTCGGGGGAGCCGGGGTTCACCCCTCCACTTT.